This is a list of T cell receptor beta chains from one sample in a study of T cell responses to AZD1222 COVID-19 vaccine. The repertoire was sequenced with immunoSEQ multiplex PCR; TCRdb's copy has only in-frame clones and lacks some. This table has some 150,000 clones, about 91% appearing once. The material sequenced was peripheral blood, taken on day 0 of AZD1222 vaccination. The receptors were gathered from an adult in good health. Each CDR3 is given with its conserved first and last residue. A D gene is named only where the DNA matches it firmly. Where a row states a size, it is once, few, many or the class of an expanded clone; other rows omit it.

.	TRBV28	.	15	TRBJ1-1	TGTGCCAGCAGTTCGGCAGGGGTATTATTCACTGAAGCTTTCTTT	CASSSAGVLFTEAFF
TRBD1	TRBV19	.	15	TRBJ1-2	TGTGCCAGTAGTGTGCAGACAGGGTTGGACTATGGCTACACCTTC	CASSVQTGLDYGYTF
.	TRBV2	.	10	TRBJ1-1	TGTGCCAGCAGCGACACTGAAGCTTTCTTT	CASSDTEAFF
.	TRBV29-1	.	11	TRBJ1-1	TGCAGCGCCCTCCCGGGAGCTGAAGCTTTCTTT	CSALPGAEAFF
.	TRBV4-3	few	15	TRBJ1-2	TGCGCCAGCAGCCAGGAGCCCAGGGGTACCTATGGCTACACCTTC	CASSQEPRGTYGYTF
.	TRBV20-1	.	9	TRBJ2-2	TGCCCTCGCACCGGGGAGCTGTTTTTT	CPRTGELFF
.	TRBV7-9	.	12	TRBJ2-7	TGTGCCGTCCGGGACATTTCCTACGAGCAGTACTTC	CAVRDISYEQYF
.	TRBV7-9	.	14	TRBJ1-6	TGTGCCAGCAGCCTGCCCCTGCCTGGTTCACCCCTCCACTTT	CASSLPLPGSPLHF
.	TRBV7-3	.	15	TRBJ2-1	TGTGCCAGCAGCGGAATAGGTAGCTCCTACAATGAGCAGTTCTTC	CASSGIGSSYNEQFF
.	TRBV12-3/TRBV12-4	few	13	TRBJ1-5	TGTGCCAGCAGTGTGGGACTCCAACAGCCCCAGCATTTT	CASSVGLQQPQHF
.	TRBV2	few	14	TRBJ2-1	TGTGCCCACAGCGGGTCACAGGGTGAAGCCCCAAGGATCTTC	CAHSGSQGEAPRIF
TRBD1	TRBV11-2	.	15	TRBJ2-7	TGTGCCAGCAGGTCGCCGGGACAGGGGGCGGTCGAGCAGTACTTC	CASRSPGQGAVEQYF
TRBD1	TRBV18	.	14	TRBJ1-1	TGTGCCAGCTCACCCGGGACAGGGGGCACTGAAGCTTTCTTT	CASSPGTGGTEAFF
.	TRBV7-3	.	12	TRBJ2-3	TGTGCCAGCAGCCTAGACCAAGATACGCAGTATTTT	CASSLDQDTQYF
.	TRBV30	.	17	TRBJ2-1	TGTGCCTGGAGTGTATTCGCCGGTGGGGCGCCCCGTGATGAGCAGTTCTTC	CAWSVFAGGAPRDEQFF
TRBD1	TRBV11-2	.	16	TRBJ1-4	TGTGCCAGCAGTGGGGACAGGGAAGGGATAAATGAAAAACTGTTTTTT	CASSGDREGINEKLFF
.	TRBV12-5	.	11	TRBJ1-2	TGTGCTAGTGGTTTGAGGGGAGGCTACACCTTC	CASGLRGGYTF
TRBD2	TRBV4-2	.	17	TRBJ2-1	TGTGCCAGCAGCCAAGTCCCACTAGCGGGGCGCGACAATGAGCAGTTCTTC	CASSQVPLAGRDNEQFF
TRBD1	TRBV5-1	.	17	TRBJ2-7	TGCGCCAGCAGCTCCTTGAACAGGGGATGGTACACCTACGAGCAGTACTTC	CASSSLNRGWYTYEQYF
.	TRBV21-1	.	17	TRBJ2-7	TGTGCCAGCAGCAAAGCTCCGGGGACAGGGCCCAACTACGAGCAGTACTTC	CASSKAPGTGPNYEQYF
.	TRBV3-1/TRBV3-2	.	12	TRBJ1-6	TGTGCCAGCAGCACGAGGGAATCACCCCTCCACTTT	CASSTRESPLHF
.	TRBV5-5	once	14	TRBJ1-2	TGTGCCAGCACCCGGGACACATCAAACTATGGCTACACCTTC	CASTRDTSNYGYTF
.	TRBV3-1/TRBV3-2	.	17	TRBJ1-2	TGTGCCAGCAGCCATTATCCGCAGGGAACCTACAACTATGGCTACACCTTC	CASSHYPQGTYNYGYTF
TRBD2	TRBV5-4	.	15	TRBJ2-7	TGTGCCAGCAGTTCTCCAGGCGGGGGGACCTACGAGCAGTACTTC	CASSSPGGGTYEQYF
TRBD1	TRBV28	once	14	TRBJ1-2	TGTGCCAGCAGAGAGGGACAGGGCGGCTATGGCTACACCTTC	CASREGQGGYGYTF
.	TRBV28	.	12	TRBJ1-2	TGTGCCAGCGGTAACAGGGTTTATGGCTACACCTTC	CASGNRVYGYTF
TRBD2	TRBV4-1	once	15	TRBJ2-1	TGCGCCAGCAGCCAGCTAGCGGGGGGGCCGGACGAGCAGTTCTTC	CASSQLAGGPDEQFF